This TCR beta chain was sequenced during a study of post-analysis software for immune sequencing data. Unique molecular identifiers featured in each of the TCR beta cDNA libraries. One entry per CDR3 protein results from TCRdb running MiXCR on the PCR reads. This repertoire shows hundreds of thousands of distinct CDR3 sequences, 55% to 70% found once; its top ten account for 11%. Germline CDR1 ENHRY, CDR2 SYGVKD. Between the trimmed V and J ends, which lost 6 bases and 4 bases, there was a span of 12 bases. The CDR3 is 13 amino acids. This clonotype was counted only a few times. Its specificity is unknown. Study-level results: Samples made in the same batch grouped tightly together by F measure. There were five TRBV segments more frequent in patients than controls, and TRBV5-6, TRBV5-1 and TRBV20-1 were among them.

This TCR was recovered from a girl aged 2-10 years with multiple sclerosis. V and J are TRBV10-3 and TRBJ2-5, with TRBD1 as a possible D gene (5 bases). The source material was blood. CDR3 loop: CAIRGRDGETQYF. CDR3 DNA sequence: TGTGCCATCAGGGGCAGGGATGGAGAGACCCAGTACTTC.